This T cell receptor beta chain was sequenced in a study of cytomegalovirus exposure and HLA in healthy donors. Overall study context: Earlier, some 170 million T cells were analyzed, and about 100 million unique TCR beta sequences were found among them. Tens of millions of unique TCR sequences came from HLA-typed donors in an early release. Study results and caveats: Later analysis revealed greater clonal expansion in HLA-associated TCR beta chains than in equally common others.

Germline CDR1 MDHEN, CDR2 SYDVKM. The CDR3 loop spans 15 amino acids. About this clone: Antigen unknown. The junction departs from germline at one end; a sequencing error may be responsible.

Primers included in the PCR were 60 Vbeta and 13 Jbeta primers. Repertoires were generated with immunoSEQ multiplex PCR, while TCRdb's copy carries only in-frame clones and drops some. The table includes some 130,000 clones, roughly 70% detected once. The chain links TRBV28 to TRBJ2-7; 8 nucleotides line up with TRBD1. Sequenced: PBMCs. The receptor was derived from a human donor in good health. CDR3 bases: TGTGCCGGCAGTTTGGGGTCGGACAGGGCCTACGAGCAGTACTTC. Its translation is CAGSLGSDRAYEQYF.